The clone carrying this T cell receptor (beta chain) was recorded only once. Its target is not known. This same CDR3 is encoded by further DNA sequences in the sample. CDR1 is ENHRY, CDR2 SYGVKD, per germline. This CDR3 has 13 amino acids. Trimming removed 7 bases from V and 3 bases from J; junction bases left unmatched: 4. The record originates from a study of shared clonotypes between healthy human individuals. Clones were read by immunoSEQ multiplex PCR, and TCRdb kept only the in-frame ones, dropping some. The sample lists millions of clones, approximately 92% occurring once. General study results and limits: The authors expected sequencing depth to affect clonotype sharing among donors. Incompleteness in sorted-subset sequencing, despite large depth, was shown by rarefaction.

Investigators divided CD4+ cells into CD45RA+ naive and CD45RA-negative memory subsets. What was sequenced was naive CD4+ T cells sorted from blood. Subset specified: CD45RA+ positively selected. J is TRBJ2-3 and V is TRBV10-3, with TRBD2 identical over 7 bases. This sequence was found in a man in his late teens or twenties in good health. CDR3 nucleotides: TGTGCCATCACGGCGGGAGAAACAGATACGCAGTATTTT. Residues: CAITAGETDTQYF.